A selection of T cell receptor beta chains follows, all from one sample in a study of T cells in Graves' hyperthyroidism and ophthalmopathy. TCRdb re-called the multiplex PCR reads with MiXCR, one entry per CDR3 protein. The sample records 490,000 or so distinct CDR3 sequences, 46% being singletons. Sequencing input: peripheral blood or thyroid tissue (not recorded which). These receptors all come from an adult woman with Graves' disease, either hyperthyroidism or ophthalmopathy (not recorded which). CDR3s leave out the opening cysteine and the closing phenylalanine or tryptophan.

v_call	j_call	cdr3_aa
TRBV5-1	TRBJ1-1	ASRRTADEAF
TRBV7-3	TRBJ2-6	ASSLNRPGAGANVLT
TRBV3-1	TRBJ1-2	ASSRDREYGYT
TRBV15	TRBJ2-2	ATSNPTYTGELF
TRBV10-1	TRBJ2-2	ASTGLVASTGELF
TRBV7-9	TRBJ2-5	ASSLSLETQY
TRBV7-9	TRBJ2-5	ASRTDGEETQY
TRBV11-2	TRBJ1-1	ASSLGPDRREAF
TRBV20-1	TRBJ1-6	SARAEGNRANSPLH
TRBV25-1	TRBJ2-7	ASSSQRARAYEQY
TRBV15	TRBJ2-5	ATSRDPEGGVETQY
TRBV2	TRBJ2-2	ASSERHSSDRNIGELF
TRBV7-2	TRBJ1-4	ASSGRSATNEKLF
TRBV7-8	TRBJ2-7	ASSSDSGRGRRVREQY
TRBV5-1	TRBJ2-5	ASSDGGRTETQY
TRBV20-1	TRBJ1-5	SARTLYSNQPQH
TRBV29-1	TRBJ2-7	SVLAGDTYEQY
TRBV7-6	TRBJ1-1	ASGGVNTEAF
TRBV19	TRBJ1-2	ASSSRGLEGYT
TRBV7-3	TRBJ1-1	ASSPVRDTEAF
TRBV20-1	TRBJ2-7	SALPTSGTYEQY
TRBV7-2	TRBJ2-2	ASSSLAGRGGELF
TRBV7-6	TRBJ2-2	ASSLGLARDAGELF
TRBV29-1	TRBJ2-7	SVEDQFNHEQY
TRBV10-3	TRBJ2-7	AISEGVSSYEQY
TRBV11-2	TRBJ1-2	ASSDGVHGYT
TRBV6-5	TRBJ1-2	ASSNGQGGNGYT
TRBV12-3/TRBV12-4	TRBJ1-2	ASSPRGHGYT
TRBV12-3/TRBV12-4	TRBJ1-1	ASSFGGNTEAF
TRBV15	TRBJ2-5	ATSRGSLGTLGETQY
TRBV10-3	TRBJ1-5	AISQQTGVNPPQH
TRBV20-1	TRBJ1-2	SAREGGRDGYT
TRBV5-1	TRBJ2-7	ASSPSPKSGSFDEQY
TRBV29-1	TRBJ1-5	SVSRGTGNQPQH
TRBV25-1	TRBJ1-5	ASRGRGGGWQPQH
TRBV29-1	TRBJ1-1	SSMGRDTEAF
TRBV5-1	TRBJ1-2	ASSFEEGGGYT
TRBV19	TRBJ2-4	ASSWQAGNQY
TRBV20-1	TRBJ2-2	SARIQGGTGELF
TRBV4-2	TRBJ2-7	ASSQEPGQHEQY
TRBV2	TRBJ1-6	ATAGTGVNTPLH
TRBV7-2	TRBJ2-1	ASSLAHRTSGDNEQF
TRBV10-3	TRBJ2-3	AIKEGGRAGGTDTQY